This TCR beta chain was recorded in a study of OX40 agonist ivuxolimab in advanced cancers. With respect to this clone: Its antigen is not identified. The junction differs from germline at one of its ends, possibly a read error.

Profiled with immunoSEQ multiplex PCR; TCRdb holds only in-frame clones, not every one. The sample has some 49,000 clones; roughly 82% are singletons. The germline CDR1 and CDR2 sequences are MDHEN and SYDVKM. The CDR3 runs to 13 residues. Points from the study as a whole: Also showing low normalized T-cell clonal expansion were some of the nonresponders.

Sequencing was performed on CD4+ or CD8+ T cells sorted from blood, taken in a trial of the OX40 agonist ivuxolimab. This sequence joins TRBV28 and TRBJ2-1; D not certain. This sequence originates from an adult with an advanced solid tumor such as melanoma, head and neck, liver or kidney cancer. The CDR3 DNA reads TGTGCCAGCACGGGTTTCCCCTACAATGAGCAGCTCTTC. Encoded protein: CASTGFPYNEQLF.